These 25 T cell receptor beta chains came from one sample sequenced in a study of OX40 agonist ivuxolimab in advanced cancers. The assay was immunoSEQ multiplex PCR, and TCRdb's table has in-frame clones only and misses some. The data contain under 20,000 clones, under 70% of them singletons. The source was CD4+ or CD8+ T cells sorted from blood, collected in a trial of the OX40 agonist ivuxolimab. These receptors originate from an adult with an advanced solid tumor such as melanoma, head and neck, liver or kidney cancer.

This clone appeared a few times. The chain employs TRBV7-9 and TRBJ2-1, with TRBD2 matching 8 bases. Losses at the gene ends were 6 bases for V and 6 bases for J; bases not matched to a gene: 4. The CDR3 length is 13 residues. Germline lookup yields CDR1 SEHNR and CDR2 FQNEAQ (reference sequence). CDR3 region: CASRSGSGNEQFF. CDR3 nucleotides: TGTGCCAGCAGAAGCGGGAGTGGCAATGAGCAGTTCTTC.

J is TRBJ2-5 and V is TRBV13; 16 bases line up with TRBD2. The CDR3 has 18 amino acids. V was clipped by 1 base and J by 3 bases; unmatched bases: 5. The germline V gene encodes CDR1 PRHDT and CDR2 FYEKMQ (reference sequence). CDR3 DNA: TGTGCCAGCAGCTTAGCCGGGACTAGCGGGGGGGCCGAAGAGACCCAGTACTTC. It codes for CASSLAGTSGGAEETQYF.

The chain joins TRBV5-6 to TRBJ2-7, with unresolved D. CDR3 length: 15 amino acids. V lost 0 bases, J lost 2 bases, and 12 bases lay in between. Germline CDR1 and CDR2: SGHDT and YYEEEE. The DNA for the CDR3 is TGTGCCAGCAGCTTGGGCGCGGCGTTCACCTACGAGCAGTACTTC. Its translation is CASSLGAAFTYEQYF.

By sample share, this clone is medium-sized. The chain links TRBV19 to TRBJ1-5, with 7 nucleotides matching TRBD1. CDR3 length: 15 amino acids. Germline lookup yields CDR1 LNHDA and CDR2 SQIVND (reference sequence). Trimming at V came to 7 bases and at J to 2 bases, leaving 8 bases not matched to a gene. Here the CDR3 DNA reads TGTGCCAGTACTGCGACAGGGATGGGCAATCAGCCCCAGCATTTT. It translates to CASTATGMGNQPQHF. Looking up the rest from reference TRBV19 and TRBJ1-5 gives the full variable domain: DGGITQSPKYLFRKEGQNVTLSCEQNLNHDAMYWYRQDPGQGLRLIYYSQIVNDFQKGDIAEGYSVSREKKESFPLTVTSAQKNPTAFYLCASTATGMGNQPQHFGDGTRLSIL.

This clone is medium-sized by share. In DNA form, the CDR3 reads TGTGCCAGCAGTTTATTACGGACAGGGGGCGATGGCTACACCTTC. It specifies CASSLLRTGGDGYTF. The rearrangement joins TRBV28 to TRBJ1-2; 11 bases line up with TRBD1. The germline V gene has CDR1 MDHEN and CDR2 SYDVKM. This CDR3 comprises 15 residues. The junction had 4 bases not matched to a gene; V was cut back by 1 base and J by 6 bases.

The DNA of the CDR3 is TGTGCCAGCAGTGAAGGCGGGGTAAATTCACCCCTCCACTTT. Translated: CASSEGGVNSPLHF. The chain couples TRBV2 to TRBJ1-6; D remains unclear. Germline V CDR1 and CDR2: SNHLY, FYNNEI. The CDR3 is 14 amino acids. With 1 base removed from V and 7 bases from J, the gap between germline ends came to 8 bases.

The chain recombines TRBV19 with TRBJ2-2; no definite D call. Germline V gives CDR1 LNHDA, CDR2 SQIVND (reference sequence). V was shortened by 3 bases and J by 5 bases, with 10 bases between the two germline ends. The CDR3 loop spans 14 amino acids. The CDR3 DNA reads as TGTGCCAGTAGTATCATTGGGGAAACCGGGGAGCTGTTTTTT. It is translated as CASSIIGETGELFF.

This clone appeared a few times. CDR3 loop: CASGGAFSPGELFF. The CDR3 nucleotides read TGTGCCAGCGGGGGGGCTTTCTCACCCGGGGAGCTGTTTTTT. The J gene is TRBJ2-2, the V gene TRBV7-8; tentatively, D is TRBD2 (7 bases). This CDR3 contains 14 residues. V was trimmed by 8 bases and J by 6 bases, leaving 16 bases between them. Germline CDR1 reads SGHVS; CDR2 reads FQNEAQ.

The CDR3 region is CASSQDGVADTQYF. The CDR3 DNA is TGTGCCAGCAGCCAAGATGGGGTGGCAGATACGCAGTATTTT. The chain combines TRBV4-2 with TRBJ2-3; D call uncertain. This CDR3 has 14 amino acids. Between the trimmed V and J ends, which lost 0 bases and 4 bases, there was a span of 8 bases. The V gene's germline CDR1 is LGHNA and CDR2 YNFKEQ.

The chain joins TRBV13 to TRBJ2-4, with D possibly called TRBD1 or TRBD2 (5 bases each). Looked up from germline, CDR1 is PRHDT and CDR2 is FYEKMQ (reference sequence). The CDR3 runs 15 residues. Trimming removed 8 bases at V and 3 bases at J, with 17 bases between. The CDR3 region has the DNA TGTGCCAGCGCCAGAGAGGGGTTTGGCAAAAACATTCAGTACTTC. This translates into CASAREGFGKNIQYF. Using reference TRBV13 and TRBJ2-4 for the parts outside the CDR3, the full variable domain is AAGVIQSPRHLIKEKRETATLKCYPIPRHDTVYWYQQGPGQDPQFLISFYEKMQSDKGSIPDRFSAQQFSDYHSELNMSSLELGDSALYFCASAREGFGKNIQYFGAGTRLSVL.

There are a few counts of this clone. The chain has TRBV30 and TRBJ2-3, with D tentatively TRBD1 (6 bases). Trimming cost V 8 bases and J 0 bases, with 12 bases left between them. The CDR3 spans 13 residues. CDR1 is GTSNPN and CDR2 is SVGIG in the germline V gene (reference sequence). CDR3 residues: CARRGFSTDTQYF. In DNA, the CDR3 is TGTGCCCGCAGGGGATTTAGCACAGATACGCAGTATTTT.

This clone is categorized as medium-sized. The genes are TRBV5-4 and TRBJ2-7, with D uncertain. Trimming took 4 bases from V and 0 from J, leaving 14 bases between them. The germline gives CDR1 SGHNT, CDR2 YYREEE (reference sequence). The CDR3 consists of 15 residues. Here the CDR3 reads CASSPNPASSYEQYF. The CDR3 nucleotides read TGTGCCAGCAGCCCCAACCCCGCTAGCTCCTACGAGCAGTACTTC.

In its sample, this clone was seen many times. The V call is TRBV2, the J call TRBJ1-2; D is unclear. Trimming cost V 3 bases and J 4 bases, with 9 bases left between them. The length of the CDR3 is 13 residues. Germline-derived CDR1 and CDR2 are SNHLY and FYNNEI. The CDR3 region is CASSDSNSYGYTF. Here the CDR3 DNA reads TGTGCCAGCAGTGACAGTAACAGCTATGGCTACACCTTC. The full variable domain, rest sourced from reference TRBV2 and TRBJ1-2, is EPEVTQTPSHQVTQMGQEVILRCVPISNHLYFYWYRQILGQKVEFLVSFYNNEISEKSEIFDDQFSVERPDGSNFTLKIRSTKLEDSAMYFCASSDSNSYGYTFGSGTRLTVV.

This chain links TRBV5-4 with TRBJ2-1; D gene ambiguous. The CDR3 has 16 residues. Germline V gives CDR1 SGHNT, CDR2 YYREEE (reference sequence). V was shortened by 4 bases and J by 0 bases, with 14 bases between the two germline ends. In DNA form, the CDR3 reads TGTGCCAGCAGCAGAGGAGACTGGAGCTCCTACAATGAGCAGTTCTTC. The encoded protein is CASSRGDWSSYNEQFF.

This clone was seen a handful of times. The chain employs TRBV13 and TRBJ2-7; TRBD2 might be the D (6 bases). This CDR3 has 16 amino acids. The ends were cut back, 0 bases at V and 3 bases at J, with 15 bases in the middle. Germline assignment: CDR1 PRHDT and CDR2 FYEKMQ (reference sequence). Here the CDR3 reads CASSLGRDSNNYEQYF. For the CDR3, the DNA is TGTGCCAGCAGCTTAGGGAGGGACTCGAACAACTACGAGCAGTACTTC.

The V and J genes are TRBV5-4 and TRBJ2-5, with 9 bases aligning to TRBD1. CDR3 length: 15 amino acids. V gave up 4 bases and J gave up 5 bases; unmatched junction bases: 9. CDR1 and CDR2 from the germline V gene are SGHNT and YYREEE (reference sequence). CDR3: CASSADRGFGETQYF. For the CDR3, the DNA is TGTGCCAGCAGCGCCGACAGGGGGTTCGGGGAGACCCAGTACTTC.

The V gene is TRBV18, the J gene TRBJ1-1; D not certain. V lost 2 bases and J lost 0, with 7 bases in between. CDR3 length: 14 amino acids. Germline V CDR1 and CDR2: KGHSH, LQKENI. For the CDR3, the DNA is TGTGCCAGCTCACCAACAGACATGAACACTGAAGCTTTCTTT. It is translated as CASSPTDMNTEAFF.

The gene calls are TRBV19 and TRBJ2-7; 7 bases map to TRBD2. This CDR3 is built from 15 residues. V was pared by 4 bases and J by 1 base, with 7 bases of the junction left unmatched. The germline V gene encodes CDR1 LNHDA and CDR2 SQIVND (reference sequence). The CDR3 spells CASSTGRGFSYEQYF. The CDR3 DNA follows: TGTGCCAGTAGTACGGGGCGGGGGTTTTCCTACGAGCAGTACTTC.

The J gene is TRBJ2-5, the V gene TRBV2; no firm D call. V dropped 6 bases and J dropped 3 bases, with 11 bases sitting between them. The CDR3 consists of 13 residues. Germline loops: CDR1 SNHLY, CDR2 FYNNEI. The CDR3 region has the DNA TGTGCCAGCAGGCAGACAAACAAAGAGACCCAGTACTTC. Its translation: CASRQTNKETQYF.

The CDR3 here is CASSLEGFPSGANVLTF. The CDR3 DNA sequence: TGTGCCAGCAGTCTGGAGGGGTTCCCCTCTGGGGCCAACGTCCTGACTTTC. The J gene is TRBJ2-6, the V gene TRBV27; possible D gene TRBD2, 6 bases. Trimming removed 5 bases at V and 0 bases at J, with 14 bases between. This CDR3 contains 17 residues. The V gene's germline CDR1 is MNHEY and CDR2 SMNVEV (reference sequence).

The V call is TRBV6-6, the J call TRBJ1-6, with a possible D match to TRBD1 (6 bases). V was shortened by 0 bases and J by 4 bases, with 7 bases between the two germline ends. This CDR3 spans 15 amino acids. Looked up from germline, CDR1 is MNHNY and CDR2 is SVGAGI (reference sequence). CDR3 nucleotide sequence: TGTGCCAGCAGTTACTCGGACAGTTATAATTCACCCCTCCACTTT. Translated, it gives CASSYSDSYNSPLHF.

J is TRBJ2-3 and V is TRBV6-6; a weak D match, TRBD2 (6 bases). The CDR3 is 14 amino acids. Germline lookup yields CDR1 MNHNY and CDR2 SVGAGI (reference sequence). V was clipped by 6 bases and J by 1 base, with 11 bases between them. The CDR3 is CASSEGGGTDTQYF. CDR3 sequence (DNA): TGTGCCAGCAGCGAAGGAGGGGGCACAGATACGCAGTATTTT.

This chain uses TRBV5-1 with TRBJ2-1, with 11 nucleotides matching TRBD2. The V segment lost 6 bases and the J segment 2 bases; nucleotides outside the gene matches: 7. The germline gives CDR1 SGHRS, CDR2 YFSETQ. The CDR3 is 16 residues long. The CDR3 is CASTSLAGGPYNEQFF. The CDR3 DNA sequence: TGCGCCAGCACCTCCTTAGCGGGAGGGCCCTACAATGAGCAGTTCTTC.

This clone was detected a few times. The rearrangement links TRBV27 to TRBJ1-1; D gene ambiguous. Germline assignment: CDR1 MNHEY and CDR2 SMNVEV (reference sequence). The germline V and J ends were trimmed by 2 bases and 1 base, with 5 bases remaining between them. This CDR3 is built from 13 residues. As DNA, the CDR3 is TGTGCCAGCAGTTTAGGGCGGAACACTGAAGCTTTCTTT. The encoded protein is CASSLGRNTEAFF.

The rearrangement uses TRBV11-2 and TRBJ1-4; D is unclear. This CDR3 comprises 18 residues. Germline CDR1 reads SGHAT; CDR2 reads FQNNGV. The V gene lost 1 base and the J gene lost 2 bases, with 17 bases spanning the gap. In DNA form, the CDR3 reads TGTGCCAGCAGCTTAGCAGCCGGGAGTCCTTTGACTAATGAAAAACTGTTTTTT. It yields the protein CASSLAAGSPLTNEKLFF.